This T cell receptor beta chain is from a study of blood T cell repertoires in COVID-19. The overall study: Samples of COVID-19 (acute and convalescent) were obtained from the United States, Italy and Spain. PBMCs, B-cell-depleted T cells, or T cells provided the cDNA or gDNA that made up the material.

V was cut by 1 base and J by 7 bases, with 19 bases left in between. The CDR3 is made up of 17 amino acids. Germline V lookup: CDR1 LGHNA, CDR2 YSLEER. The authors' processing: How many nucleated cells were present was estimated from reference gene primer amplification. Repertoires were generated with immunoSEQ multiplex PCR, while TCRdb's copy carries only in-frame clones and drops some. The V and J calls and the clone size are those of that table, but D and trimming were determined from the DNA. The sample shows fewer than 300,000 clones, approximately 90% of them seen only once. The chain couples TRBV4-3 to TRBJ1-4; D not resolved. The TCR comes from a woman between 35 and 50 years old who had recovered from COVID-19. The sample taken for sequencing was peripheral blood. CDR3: CASSQVSAGGFREKLFF. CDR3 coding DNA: TGCGCCAGCAGCCAAGTGTCAGCCGGCGGTTTTCGTGAAAAACTGTTTTTT.